This T cell receptor (beta chain) was sequenced for a study of naive and memory T cell subsets. General study findings and limits: Gini index rose across naive, CM, EM and EMRA in CD4 and CD8.

After the first PCR, alpha and beta chain libraries were processed separately. Two oligonucleotides, mixed equimolar, formed the beta constant-region primer covering TRBC1 and TRBC2. Four rounds of PCR amplified the ligated cDNA using nested alpha and beta constant-region primers plus SP2. MiXCR, run by TCRdb on the UMI-ligation and nested PCR reads, gives a single entry per CDR3 protein. The repertoire has some 83,000 distinct CDR3 sequences, around 9% of them found once; the top ten carry over 0.95%. The CDR3 loop spans 13 amino acids. Germline CDR1 and CDR2: LGHNA and YSLEER. Trimming stripped 0 bases from V and 3 bases from J, with 5 bases between. This clonotype was seen a handful of times. What it binds is not known.

This TCR was recovered from a human donor in good health. Sample: naive CD8+ T cells from blood. The chain is built from TRBV4-3 and TRBJ2-5, with D uncertain. In DNA, the CDR3 is TGCGCCAGCAGCCAAGAGGGGAAAGAGACCCAGTACTTC. Its protein is CASSQEGKETQYF.